These T cell receptor beta chains were read from a single sample in a study of PD-1 blockade in classical Hodgkin lymphoma. Using immunoSEQ multiplex PCR, the repertoire was profiled, and TCRdb retains in-frame clones only, with some absent. Among tens of thousands of clones listed, about 88% were seen once. The material sequenced was CD4+ T cells from blood, taken before the fourth cycle of nivolumab. The receptor set was obtained from a human donor with classical Hodgkin lymphoma. Each CDR3 is given with its conserved first and last residue. A D gene is named only where the DNA matches it firmly. Rows give clone size only sometimes, using once, few, many, or a class for an expanded clone.

D gene	CDR3 length	V gene	clone size	J gene	CDR3 protein	CDR3 DNA
.	14	TRBV4-2	.	TRBJ1-4	CASSPQGSNEKLFF	TGTGCCAGCAGCCCGCAGGGATCTAATGAAAAACTGTTTTTT
.	12	TRBV18	.	TRBJ1-3	CASSYQESTIYF	TGTGCCAGCTCATATCAGGAGAGCACCATATATTTT
TRBD2	14	TRBV29-1	.	TRBJ2-7	CSAVTGTSASEQYF	TGCAGCGCAGTTACCGGGACTAGCGCCTCCGAGCAGTACTTC
.	13	TRBV5-4	.	TRBJ1-6	CASSGRQNSPLHF	TGTGCCAGCAGTGGGAGACAGAATTCACCCCTCCACTTT
.	14	TRBV5-1	once	TRBJ2-3	CASSLGTVTDTQYF	TGCGCCAGCAGCTTGGGGACAGTGACAGATACGCAGTATTTT
TRBD1	15	TRBV4-1	.	TRBJ2-7	CASSHLGTGDREQYF	TGCGCCAGCAGCCACTTAGGGACAGGGGATCGCGAGCAGTACTTC
TRBD2	13	TRBV5-1	.	TRBJ2-5	CASSLSGGETQYF	TGCGCCAGCAGCTTGAGCGGGGGTGAGACCCAGTACTTC
TRBD1	13	TRBV18	.	TRBJ2-2	CASSPTGTGELFF	TGTGCCAGCTCACCGACAGGGACCGGGGAGCTGTTTTTT
.	13	TRBV5-4	.	TRBJ2-7	CASSLWGGYEQYF	TGTGCCAGCAGCTTGTGGGGTGGCTACGAGCAGTACTTC
TRBD2	14	TRBV28	.	TRBJ2-7	CASRRLAGGSEQYF	TGTGCCAGCAGGAGACTAGCGGGAGGTTCTGAGCAGTACTTC
.	15	TRBV18	.	TRBJ1-2	CASSPWGLRGYGYTF	TGTGCCAGCTCACCGTGGGGGCTACGCGGCTATGGCTACACCTTC
TRBD1	18	TRBV28	.	TRBJ1-5	CASTTKAPGQGANQPQHF	TGTGCCAGCACTACAAAAGCGCCGGGACAGGGAGCCAATCAGCCCCAGCATTTT
.	14	TRBV5-4	few	TRBJ2-7	CASSLYGKWDEQYF	TGTGCCAGCAGCTTGTATGGCAAGTGGGACGAGCAGTACTTC
.	16	TRBV14	.	TRBJ2-2	CASSQLWGENTGELFF	TGTGCCAGCAGCCAACTATGGGGCGAGAACACCGGGGAGCTGTTTTTT
.	10	TRBV6-7	.	TRBJ2-3	CASGGDTQYF	TGTGCCAGCGGGGGTGATACGCAGTATTTT
.	13	TRBV6-6	.	TRBJ2-5	CASSYTGGAPQYF	TGTGCCAGCAGTTACACAGGGGGGGCCCCCCAGTACTTC
.	13	TRBV5-6	.	TRBJ2-7	CASSDGPNGEQYF	TGTGCCAGCAGCGATGGGCCCAATGGGGAGCAGTACTTC